This section outlines one TCR beta chain sequence together with its context. Its cognate antigen has yet to be identified. No much larger clone exists at a distance of one base, and base qualities are not known. This sample stems from a study of regulatory T cells in long-lasting Graves disease (dated by TCRdb to the early 2020s). Describing the broader study: To count as having persistent Graves' disease, a patient had to have received antithyroid drug treatment for over 5 years with TSH receptor autoantibodies remaining persistently positive. Peripheral blood TCR sequencing and RNA sequencing compared persistent Graves' disease patients with newly diagnosed Graves' disease patients. The study was registered as a clinical trial and conducted in China. A total of some 35 samples underwent TCR sequencing, from roughly 13 patients with persistent Graves' disease and 20 patients with newly diagnosed Graves' disease. Antithyroid drugs had been taken for approximately 10 years on average by persistent Graves' disease patients in the clinical cohort.

The CDR3 starts with the cysteine, ends with the phenylalanine, and has 14 residues. The kept DNA is CDR3 alone, 42 bases in frame from the first base. V lost 4 bases and J lost 2 bases; the stretch between them is 11 bases long. The germline V gene provides CDR1 SGHDN and CDR2 FVKESK. Libraries were prepared through multiplex PCR. This sample was sequenced with an Illumina HiSeq 4000. TCR beta libraries were built with iRepertoire HTBI primers and Arm-PCR amplification of CDR3 regions. Gel purification was performed on PCR products prior to sequencing. As for the original processing: A total of some 60 TRBV and some 15 TRBJ segments were identified across samples and were used for gene usage analysis of CDR3 amino acid clonotypes. COPE and FqMerger were used to merge filtered high-quality paired reads into contigs. BLAST was used to align contigs to IMGT TRBV, TRBD and TRBJ reference genes, with CDR3 defined following IMGT. Highly expanded clones were defined as clonotypes with a frequency above 0.1%. Shannon entropy was used to measure repertoire diversity, and the Gini coefficient was used to measure V-J evenness. Clonotypes shared by more than one individual were considered public. Through fastp at Q25 and MiXCR, TCRdb rebuilt clones from the public reads, retaining in-frame beta chains. Under each unique CDR3 protein, matching rows form one entry showing the most common genes and DNA. The V and J calls here are based on TCRdb, not the publication. The table for this sample lists about 460,000 distinct CDR3 sequences; approximately 23% of them were counted only once. Of the sample, around 13% falls within the top ten clones.

Study-wide findings and limitations: Sequencing and analysis were restricted to the TCR beta chain. Lower TCR Shannon entropy and fewer highly expanded clones were observed in persistent Graves' disease patients than in newly diagnosed patients, which suggested clonal expansion. The authors acknowledged the small sample size as a limitation that may reduce accuracy. Patients with persistent disease shared more public clonotypes (approximately 2,500) than newly diagnosed patients did (966). Peripheral blood alone was examined, since thyroid tissue, which constituted the primary lesion, could not be accessed. Persistent disease showed preferential use of TRBV28, TRBJ1-2 and TRBJ2-5, whereas newly diagnosed disease favored TRBV20-1 and TRBJ2-1.

What this sample's time point label stands for: persistent/refractory GD, antithyroid drugs over 5 years with positive TRAb. For both TCR sequencing and RNA sequencing, RNA was extracted from PBMCs using TRIzol. The diagnosis of Graves' disease was made according to American Thyroid Association guidelines. Patients were recruited from an endocrinology department in Xi'an, China. From each patient, nine milliliters of peripheral blood was collected into an EDTA anticoagulant tube. PBMCs were isolated by Ficoll Paque Plus density gradient separation without further T cell sorting. An Agilent 2100 Bioanalyzer and agarose gel were used to check RNA quality, and a NanoDrop 2000 was used to measure RNA concentration.

The sequencing used peripheral blood mononuclear cells (PBMCs), collected when the disease was refractory, from a patient treated with antithyroid drugs. Recombination joined TRBV14 with TRBJ1-2, with a weak D call of TRBD1 (5 bases match). The TCR originated in a female donor with Graves disease. In nucleotide form, the sequence is TGTGCCAGCAGCCGCCTACAGGCAAACTATGGCTACACCTTC. Its translation reads: CASSRLQANYGYTF.